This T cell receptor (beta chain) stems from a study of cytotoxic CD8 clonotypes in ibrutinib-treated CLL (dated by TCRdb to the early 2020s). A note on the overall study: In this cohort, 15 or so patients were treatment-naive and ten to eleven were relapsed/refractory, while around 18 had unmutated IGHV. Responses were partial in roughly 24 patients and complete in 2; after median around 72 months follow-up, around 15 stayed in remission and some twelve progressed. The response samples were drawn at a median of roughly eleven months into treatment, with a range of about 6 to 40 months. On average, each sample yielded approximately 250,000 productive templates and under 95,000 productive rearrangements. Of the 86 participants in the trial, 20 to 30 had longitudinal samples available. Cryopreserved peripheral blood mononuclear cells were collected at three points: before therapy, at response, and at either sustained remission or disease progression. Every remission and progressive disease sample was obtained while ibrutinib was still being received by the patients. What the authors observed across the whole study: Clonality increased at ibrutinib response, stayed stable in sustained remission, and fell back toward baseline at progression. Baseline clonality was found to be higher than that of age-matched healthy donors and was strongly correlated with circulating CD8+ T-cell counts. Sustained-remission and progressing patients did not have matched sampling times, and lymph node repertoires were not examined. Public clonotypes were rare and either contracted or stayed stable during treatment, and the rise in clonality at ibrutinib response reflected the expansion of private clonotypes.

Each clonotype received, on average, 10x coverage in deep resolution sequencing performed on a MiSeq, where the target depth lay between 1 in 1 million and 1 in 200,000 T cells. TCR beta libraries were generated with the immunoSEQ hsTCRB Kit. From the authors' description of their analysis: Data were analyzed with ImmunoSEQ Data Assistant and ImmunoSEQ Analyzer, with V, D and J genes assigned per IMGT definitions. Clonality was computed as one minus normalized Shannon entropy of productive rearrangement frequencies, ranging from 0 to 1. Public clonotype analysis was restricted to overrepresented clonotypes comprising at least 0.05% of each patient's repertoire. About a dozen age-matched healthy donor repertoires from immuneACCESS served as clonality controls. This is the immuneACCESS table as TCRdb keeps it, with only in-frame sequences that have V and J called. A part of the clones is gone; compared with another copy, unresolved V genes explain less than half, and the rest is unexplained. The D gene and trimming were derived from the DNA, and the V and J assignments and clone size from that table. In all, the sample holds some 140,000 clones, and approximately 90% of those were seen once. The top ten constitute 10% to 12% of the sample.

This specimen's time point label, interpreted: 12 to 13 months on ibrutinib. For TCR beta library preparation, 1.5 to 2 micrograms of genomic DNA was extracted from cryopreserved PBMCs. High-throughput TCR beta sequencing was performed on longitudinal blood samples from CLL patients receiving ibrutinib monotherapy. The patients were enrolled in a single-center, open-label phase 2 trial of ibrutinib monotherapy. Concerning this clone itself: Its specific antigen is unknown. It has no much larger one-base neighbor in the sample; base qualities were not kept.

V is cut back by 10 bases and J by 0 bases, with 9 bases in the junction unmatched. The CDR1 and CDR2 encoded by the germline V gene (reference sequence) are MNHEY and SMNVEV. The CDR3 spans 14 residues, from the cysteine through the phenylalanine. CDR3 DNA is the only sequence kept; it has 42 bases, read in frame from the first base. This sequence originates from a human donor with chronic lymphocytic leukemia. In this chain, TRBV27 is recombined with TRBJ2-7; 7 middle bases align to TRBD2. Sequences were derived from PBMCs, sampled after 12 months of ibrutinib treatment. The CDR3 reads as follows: CATGPWEGSYEQYF. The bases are TGTGCCACCGGGCCCTGGGAGGGCTCCTACGAGCAGTACTTC.